These 32 T cell receptor beta chains were sequenced from one sample in a study of shared clonotypes between healthy human individuals. The method was immunoSEQ multiplex PCR; TCRdb's version includes in-frame clones alone and lacks a portion of them. Among about 2,500,000 clones, around nine tenths were seen once, and the ten largest hold over 0.12%. Material for sequencing was naive CD4+ T cells sorted from blood. Subset specified: CD45RA+ positively selected. The receptor set was obtained from a man younger than 35 in good health.

There are a few counts of this clone. J is TRBJ1-4 and V is TRBV25-1, with a possible D match to TRBD1 (6 bases). This CDR3 contains 15 residues. V lost 7 bases and J 7 bases, leaving 19 bases between the germline ends. From germline, CDR1 is MGHDK and CDR2 SYGVNS. In DNA form, the CDR3 reads TGTGCCAGCATCATAAAGGGACAAAGGGTTGAAAAACTGTTTTTT. It codes for CASIIKGQRVEKLFF.

The chain recombines TRBV7-2 with TRBJ1-5; 8 positions agree with TRBD1. The J segment lost 11 bases and the V segment lost 0 bases, leaving 15 bases of the junction unmatched. Germline loops: CDR1 SGHTA, CDR2 FQGNSA. The CDR3 has 17 amino acids. The CDR3 nucleotides are TGTGCCAGCAGCTTAGCCCCGCTCGGACAGGGTACCTGGGCCCAGCATTTT. Its translation is CASSLAPLGQGTWAQHF.

This clone occurred once. The chain has TRBV27 and TRBJ2-3; a possible D gene is TRBD2 (6 bases). The CDR3 has 13 amino acids. Trimming shortened V by 6 bases and J by 3 bases, and 10 bases separated the two germline ends. Germline lookup yields CDR1 MNHEY and CDR2 SMNVEV (reference sequence). The CDR3 protein is CASRSAGTDTQYF. The CDR3 coding sequence is TGTGCCAGCAGGTCTGCGGGGACAGATACGCAGTATTTT.

Of note for this clone: The sample has other DNA sequences that encode this CDR3 too. V is TRBV6-5 and J is TRBJ2-7; 12 positions match TRBD2. The V and J ends lost 2 bases and 1 base, in that order; junction bases with no gene match: 0. This CDR3 is 15 amino acids long. The V gene's germline CDR1 is MNHEY and CDR2 SVGAGI. CDR3 region: CASSYGLAGSYEQYF. In DNA, the CDR3 is TGTGCCAGCAGTTACGGACTAGCGGGATCCTACGAGCAGTACTTC.

About this clone itself: At one end the junction does not follow the germline gene, possibly because of a read error. The chain couples TRBV10-2 to TRBJ2-7, with a tentative D call TRBD1 (6 bases). Germline V gene sequence: CDR1 WSHSY, CDR2 SAAADI. The CDR3 is made up of 14 amino acids. Written as DNA, the CDR3 is TGCGCCAGCACTGAGGGGGACGGCACCTACGAGCAGTACTTC. It is translated as CASTEGDGTYEQYF.

The rearrangement uses TRBV9 and TRBJ1-4, with 10 bases lining up with TRBD1. This CDR3 has 18 amino acids. Germline-derived CDR1 and CDR2 are SGDLS and YYNGEE. The ends lost 3 bases at V and 5 bases at J; junction bases unmatched: 13. The CDR3 loop reads CASSAETTGGGWNEKLFF. The CDR3 nucleotides read TGTGCCAGCAGCGCGGAAACGACAGGGGGCGGATGGAATGAAAAACTGTTTTTT.

The genes are TRBV7-3 and TRBJ2-1; TRBD1 matches 8 bases. This CDR3 is 15 amino acids long. Per germline, CDR1 SGHTA and CDR2 FQGTGA. The junction had 4 bases not matched to a gene; V was cut back by 0 bases and J by 6 bases. The CDR3 spells CASSLTTDRGNEQFF. Written as DNA, the CDR3 is TGTGCCAGCAGCTTAACCACTGACAGGGGCAATGAGCAGTTCTTC.

This rearrangement joins TRBV19 to TRBJ2-1, with D possibly matching TRBD2 (6 bases). CDR1 LNHDA and CDR2 SQIVND come from the germline V gene (reference sequence). The CDR3 covers 15 residues. Trimming pared 3 bases from V and 3 bases from J, leaving 12 bases between. Here the CDR3 reads CASSIHATSYNEQFF. CDR3 sequence (DNA): TGTGCCAGTAGTATTCACGCGACTAGCTACAATGAGCAGTTCTTC.

The chain combines TRBV5-1 with TRBJ2-7; 8 bases are a match to TRBD2. The CDR3 spans 15 residues. Germline V gene data show CDR1 as SGHRS and CDR2 as YFSETQ. V shed 0 bases and J 12 bases; nucleotides not matched to a gene: 14. Here the CDR3 DNA reads TGCGCCAGCAGCTTGGCCGGGCGGCGGGAGGACCCACGGTACTTC. This sequence encodes CASSLAGRREDPRYF.

The chain combines TRBV19 with TRBJ2-1; 9 positions match TRBD2. The ends lost 6 bases at V and 7 bases at J; junction bases unmatched: 25. This CDR3 contains 20 residues. From germline, CDR1 is LNHDA and CDR2 SQIVND (reference sequence). Here the CDR3 reads CASRPPPGEGLAGSGNEQFF. The DNA for the CDR3 is TGTGCCAGTAGACCGCCCCCGGGAGAGGGGCTAGCGGGATCTGGGAATGAGCAGTTCTTC.

The chain links TRBV6-6 to TRBJ2-7; 12 bases agree with TRBD2. CDR1 and CDR2 from the germline V gene are MNHNY and SVGAGI (reference sequence). This CDR3 region has 15 residues. V lost 6 bases, J lost 4 bases, and 7 bases stayed unmatched. CDR3 sequence reads: CASRLAGGPQYEQYF. The CDR3 DNA follows: TGTGCCAGCAGGCTAGCGGGGGGGCCTCAGTACGAGCAGTACTTC.

The V call is TRBV19, the J call TRBJ2-3; 12 nucleotides align to TRBD2. The CDR3 length is 17 residues. With 1 base clipped from V and 4 bases from J, the junction kept 6 bases outside the gene matches. Germline values: CDR1 LNHDA, CDR2 SQIVND (reference sequence). The CDR3 DNA reads TGTGCCAGTAGTATAGCCGCGACTAGCGGGGGCGCAGATACGCAGTATTTT. Its protein is CASSIAATSGGADTQYF. The whole variable domain, filled in from reference TRBV19 and TRBJ2-3, reads DGGITQSPKYLFRKEGQNVTLSCEQNLNHDAMYWYRQDPGQGLRLIYYSQIVNDFQKGDIAEGYSVSREKKESFPLTVTSAQKNPTAFYLCASSIAATSGGADTQYFGPGTRLTVL.

The CDR3 loop reads CASNWGQGTDTQYF. CDR3 nucleotide sequence: TGTGCCAGCAATTGGGGGCAGGGAACAGATACGCAGTATTTT. The rearrangement joins TRBV6-1 to TRBJ2-3; maybe TRBD1 (6 bases). The CDR3 contains 14 residues. CDR1 is MNHNS, CDR2 SASEGT, per germline. The V gene lost 7 bases and the J gene lost 3 bases, with 14 bases spanning the gap.

The chain uses TRBV29-1 and TRBJ1-2, with 11 bases that match TRBD1. The CDR3 has 15 residues. J lost 8 bases, V lost 3 bases, and 11 bases had no gene match. From germline, CDR1 is SQVTM and CDR2 ANQGSEA. In DNA, the CDR3 is TGCAGCGTTGACCCTCTAGGACAGGGGGCGATAGGCTACACCTTC. Its protein product is CSVDPLGQGAIGYTF.

V is TRBV6-4 and J is TRBJ2-3; D might be TRBD1 or TRBD2, each matching 5 bases. V gave up 7 bases and J gave up 4 bases, with 12 bases separating them. This CDR3 spans 13 amino acids. Germline values: CDR1 MRHNA, CDR2 SNTAGT. CDR3 DNA: TGTGCCAGCAAAGGGTGGGACGCAGATACGCAGTATTTT. Translation gives CASKGWDADTQYF.

Here the CDR3 DNA reads TGTGCCAGCAACGACAGGGCCAAGGACATTCAGTACTTC. Its protein is CASNDRAKDIQYF. This chain connects TRBV19 to TRBJ2-4, with 7 bases fitting TRBD1. CDR3 length: 13 residues. In germline, CDR1 is LNHDA, CDR2 SQIVND (reference sequence). The V gene end was trimmed by 9 bases and the J gene end by 8 bases; junction bases not matched to a gene: 10.

Comment on this clone: Additional DNA sequences in this sample encode the identical CDR3. This rearrangement joins TRBV18 to TRBJ1-1, with 9 bases lining up with TRBD1. J gave up 3 bases and V 2 bases, and 1 base lay outside the gene matches. Germline V CDR1 and CDR2: KGHSH, LQKENI. This CDR3 has 14 amino acids. The CDR3 DNA follows: TGTGCCAGCTCACCAGGACAGGGGTACACTGAAGCTTTCTTT. Protein product: CASSPGQGYTEAFF.

This chain joins TRBV11-2 and TRBJ2-1, with 7 bases lining up with TRBD1. Germline loops: CDR1 SGHAT, CDR2 FQNNGV. With 10 bases clipped from V and 0 bases from J, the junction kept 12 bases outside the gene matches. The CDR3 is made up of 16 amino acids. Written as DNA, the CDR3 is TGTGCCACCGGTGACAGGGCTAGCCTCTCCTACAATGAGCAGTTCTTC. It specifies CATGDRASLSYNEQFF.

The genes are TRBV18 and TRBJ2-5, with D hard to call. CDR1 and CDR2 from the germline V gene are KGHSH and LQKENI. V lost 1 base, J lost 7 bases, and 13 bases lay in between. CDR3 length: 14 amino acids. The CDR3 region has the DNA TGTGCCAGCTCACCACTGTCCGGCTTAGGGACCCAGTACTTC. It translates to CASSPLSGLGTQYF.

This chain connects TRBV28 to TRBJ2-3, with 7 bases aligning to TRBD2. Germline V gene data show CDR1 as MDHEN and CDR2 as SYDVKM. The ends lost 1 base at V and 9 bases at J; junction bases unmatched: 10. The CDR3 loop spans 15 amino acids. The CDR3 spells CASSLYGRSQATQYF. The CDR3 bases are TGTGCCAGCAGTTTATACGGGAGGTCACAGGCGACGCAGTATTTT.

The genes are TRBV10-3 and TRBJ2-7; 9 nucleotides line up with TRBD1. The CDR3 has 16 amino acids. Germline lookup yields CDR1 ENHRY and CDR2 SYGVKD. V shed 4 bases, J shed 5 bases, and the junction held 12 bases outside the gene matches. CDR3 sequence (DNA): TGTGCCATCAGTGTCGGGACAGGGCAGATGACTAACGAGCAGTACTTC. It encodes CAISVGTGQMTNEQYF.

This clone was observed once. This sequence joins TRBV25-1 and TRBJ1-2, with D uncertain. Germline V CDR1 and CDR2: MGHDK, SYGVNS. V dropped 1 base and J dropped 1 base, with 10 bases sitting between them. This CDR3 contains 15 residues. CDR3 in DNA: TGTGCCAGCAGTGAATTCAAGCTTGGTAACTATGGCTACACCTTC. This codes for CASSEFKLGNYGYTF.

This chain connects TRBV10-3 to TRBJ2-7; the D gene is possibly TRBD1 (5 bases). This CDR3 has 13 residues. Germline V gives CDR1 ENHRY, CDR2 SYGVKD. V lost 6 bases and J lost 1, with 10 bases in between. The CDR3 region is CAIRGASSYEQYF. Written as DNA, the CDR3 is TGTGCCATCAGAGGGGCATCTTCCTACGAGCAGTACTTC.

V and J are TRBV11-2 and TRBJ2-7; D call uncertain. The CDR3 extends over 15 amino acids. V dropped 0 bases and J dropped 2 bases, with 11 bases sitting between them. Germline CDR1 reads SGHAT; CDR2 reads FQNNGV. CDR3 region: CASSLDLVRTYEQYF. In DNA, the CDR3 is TGTGCCAGCAGCTTAGATTTGGTAAGGACCTACGAGCAGTACTTC.

This clone was seen only once. V usage is TRBV23-1 and J usage is TRBJ1-2, with 10 positions matching TRBD1. TRBV23-1 is an open reading frame, and its role is uncertain. The CDR3 has 12 residues. Trimming removed 9 bases from V and 5 bases from J; junction bases left unmatched: 3. Written as DNA, the CDR3 is TGCGCCAGTGACAGGGGGCGATATGGCTACACCTTC. This gives the protein CASDRGRYGYTF.

The V call is TRBV15, the J call TRBJ2-7; TRBD1 might be the D (6 bases). V lost 6 bases and J lost 2, with 17 bases in between. The germline V gene encodes CDR1 LNHNV and CDR2 YYDKDF (reference sequence). This CDR3 is built from 15 residues. CDR3 amino acids: CATRLSLDSPYEQYF. The CDR3 region has the DNA TGTGCCACCAGATTGTCCCTGGACAGTCCCTACGAGCAGTACTTC.

The V gene is TRBV18, the J gene TRBJ2-7; D is possibly TRBD1 or TRBD2 (6 bases each). The V end lost 1 base, the J end lost 4 bases, and 14 bases lay between the germline ends. Germline-derived CDR1 and CDR2 are KGHSH and LQKENI. CDR3 size: 15 residues. The CDR3 sequence: CASSPLGGQQYEQYF. The CDR3 nucleotides read TGTGCCAGCTCACCACTGGGGGGCCAACAATACGAGCAGTACTTC.

With respect to this clone: Within the sample, other DNA sequences also encode this same CDR3. This chain joins TRBV19 and TRBJ1-1, with D perhaps TRBD1 (5 bases). This CDR3 spans 14 amino acids. Trimming took 1 base from V and 0 from J, leaving 6 bases between them. Germline V gene data show CDR1 as LNHDA and CDR2 as SQIVND (reference sequence). CDR3 nucleotides: TGTGCCAGTAGTATAGGGACACTGAACACTGAAGCTTTCTTT. This sequence encodes CASSIGTLNTEAFF.

The chain recombines TRBV27 with TRBJ2-3, with TRBD2 matching 9 bases. CDR3 size: 15 residues. The V gene's germline CDR1 is MNHEY and CDR2 SMNVEV (reference sequence). Trimming at V came to 2 bases and at J to 0 bases, leaving 0 bases not matched to a gene. CDR3 region: CASSLSGRSTDTQYF. CDR3 DNA sequence: TGTGCCAGCAGTTTAAGCGGGAGGAGCACAGATACGCAGTATTTT.

This chain links TRBV6-6 with TRBJ1-1, with 7 bases fitting TRBD1. V gave up 6 bases and J gave up 0 bases; unmatched junction bases: 10. This CDR3 has 16 residues. Germline V gene sequence: CDR1 MNHNY, CDR2 SVGAGI (reference sequence). The CDR3: CASSKAPGQLNTEAFF. The CDR3 DNA reads TGTGCCAGCAGCAAAGCACCGGGACAGTTGAACACTGAAGCTTTCTTT.

Turning to this clone: One end of the junction varies from germline; a read error may be responsible. The chain recombines TRBV4-3 with TRBJ2-2; a weak D match, TRBD2 (6 bases). The CDR3 runs 14 residues. Germline assignment: CDR1 LGHNA and CDR2 YSLEER. CDR3 residues: CATSLAFNTGELFF. The CDR3 region has the DNA TGCGCCACCAGCCTAGCGTTCAACACCGGGGAGCTGTTTTTT.

V is TRBV11-2 and J is TRBJ2-2; D ambiguous. The CDR3 totals 13 residues. Per the germline V gene, CDR1 is SGHAT and CDR2 is FQNNGV. V shed 5 bases and J shed 7 bases, with 11 bases lying between them. CDR3 in amino acids: CASSPRPDGELFF. DNA for the CDR3: TGTGCCAGCAGCCCGCGACCCGACGGGGAGCTGTTTTTT.